The entry that follows covers one T cell receptor beta chain sequence. Assay used: immunoSEQ multiplex PCR; TCRdb lists only in-frame clones, some missing. The data hold approximately 300,000 clones, with almost 90% observed a single time. CDR1 SGHRS and CDR2 YFSETQ come from the germline V gene. The CDR3 is made up of 14 amino acids. V gave up 3 bases and J gave up 1 base; unmatched junction bases: 3. The data derive from a study of blood T cell repertoires in COVID-19. The sequence was collected from a woman younger than 35 with acute COVID-19. The chain combines TRBV5-1 with TRBJ1-2, with 7 nucleotides matching TRBD1. Sequencing was performed on PBMCs or T cells enriched from blood (not recorded which). CDR3 loop: CASSSTGVNYGYTF. In DNA, the CDR3 is TGCGCCAGCAGCTCTACAGGGGTTAACTATGGCTACACCTTC.